A single sample gave rise to the 32 T cell receptor beta chains below, sequenced in a study of shared clonotypes between healthy human individuals. Clones were read by immunoSEQ multiplex PCR, and TCRdb kept only the in-frame ones, dropping some. The sample lists about a million clones; approximately 77% were seen once. Sequencing was done on a sample of memory CD4+ T cells from PBMCs. The subset denotes: CD45RA-negative fraction. The origin of the receptors is a man aged 18 to 29 in good health. Some clones in this sample may be carry-over from other donors' samples.

The chain is built from TRBV6-1 and TRBJ2-4; D tentatively fits TRBD1 or TRBD2 (5 bases each). V was trimmed by 6 bases and J by 0 bases, leaving 12 bases between them. The CDR3 is 15 amino acids. The V gene's germline CDR1 is MNHNS and CDR2 SASEGT. CDR3 bases: TGTGCCAGCAGGGGGACGGCGCTAGCCAAAAACATTCAGTACTTC. Translating gives CASRGTALAKNIQYF.

The V call is TRBV2, the J call TRBJ1-2, with 8 bases matching TRBD1. Germline loops: CDR1 SNHLY, CDR2 FYNNEI. The CDR3 covers 13 residues. The V gene end was trimmed by 7 bases and the J gene end by 7 bases; junction bases not matched to a gene: 8. The CDR3 protein is CASMDRAPGGYTF. CDR3 sequence (DNA): TGTGCCAGCATGGACAGGGCCCCGGGTGGCTACACCTTC. Filled out from reference TRBV2 and TRBJ1-2, the complete variable domain reads EPEVTQTPSHQVTQMGQEVILRCVPISNHLYFYWYRQILGQKVEFLVSFYNNEISEKSEIFDDQFSVERPDGSNFTLKIRSTKLEDSAMYFCASMDRAPGGYTFGSGTRLTVV.

The chain carries TRBV4-3 and TRBJ1-2, with 10 bases aligning to TRBD1. Germline CDR1 is LGHNA and CDR2 is YSLEER. The V and J ends lost 4 bases and 4 bases, in that order; junction bases with no gene match: 6. CDR3 length: 15 residues. The CDR3 here is CASSRVTGGGYGYTF. The DNA of the CDR3 is TGCGCCAGCAGCCGAGTGACAGGGGGCGGCTATGGCTACACCTTC.

This chain links TRBV28 with TRBJ1-4, with 7 bases identical to TRBD1. The length of the CDR3 is 17 residues. Trimming cost V 6 bases and J 6 bases; bases outside gene matches: 16. Germline CDR1 and CDR2: MDHEN and SYDVKM. CDR3 loop: CASRTSAGGSWDEKLFF. The CDR3 coding sequence is TGTGCCAGCAGAACCTCCGCAGGGGGAAGTTGGGATGAAAAACTGTTTTTT. Complete variable domain (other parts from reference TRBV28 and TRBJ1-4): DVKVTQSSRYLVKRTGEKVFLECVQDMDHENMFWYRQDPGLGLRLIYFSYDVKMKEKGDIPEGYSVSREKKERFSLILESASTNQTSMYLCASRTSAGGSWDEKLFFGSGTQLSVL.

This chain uses TRBV5-1 with TRBJ2-3; 9 bases agree with TRBD2. The germline gives CDR1 SGHRS, CDR2 YFSETQ. The CDR3 is made up of 20 amino acids. The ends lost 0 bases at V and 3 bases at J; junction bases unmatched: 17. This CDR3 is CASSLGSGRTSDRGTDTQYF. DNA of the CDR3: TGCGCCAGCAGCTTGGGCTCGGGGAGGACTAGCGACCGGGGGACAGATACGCAGTATTTT.

The chain couples TRBV18 to TRBJ1-5; possible D gene TRBD1, 5 bases. The CDR3 has 15 residues. Per germline, CDR1 KGHSH and CDR2 LQKENI. With 6 bases removed from V and 0 bases from J, the gap between germline ends came to 12 bases. In nucleotides, the CDR3 is TGTGCCAGCTCGACAGAGGGGCTTAGCAATCAGCCCCAGCATTTT. This gives the protein CASSTEGLSNQPQHF.

This chain links TRBV5-1 with TRBJ2-5, with 9 bases matching TRBD2. The germline CDR1 and CDR2 sequences are SGHRS and YFSETQ. V lost 2 bases and J lost 5; bases outside the gene matches: 10. The CDR3 totals 16 residues. The CDR3: CASSFSAGGPGETQYF. CDR3 coding DNA: TGCGCCAGCAGCTTCTCGGCGGGAGGGCCGGGGGAGACCCAGTACTTC.

The chain is built from TRBV28 and TRBJ1-2; the match to TRBD1 covers 8 bases. Germline V gene sequence: CDR1 MDHEN, CDR2 SYDVKM. Trimming took 11 bases from V and 4 from J; bases not matched to a gene: 15. The CDR3 runs to 15 residues. CDR3 DNA: TGTGCCGGCCAGGACAGGGCCCAAAGGGTCTATGGCTACACCTTC. As protein: CAGQDRAQRVYGYTF.

Details on this clone: The identical CDR3 is also encoded by other nucleotide sequences in the sample. The chain recombines TRBV18 with TRBJ2-5, with D hard to call. Trimming removed 2 bases from V and 1 base from J, with 2 bases in between. The CDR3 loop spans 12 amino acids. Germline V lookup: CDR1 KGHSH, CDR2 LQKENI. The CDR3 loop is CASSPTQETQYF. The CDR3 nucleotides read TGTGCCAGCTCACCAACCCAAGAGACCCAGTACTTC.

This clone showed up just a few times. The chain joins TRBV27 to TRBJ2-7, with 7 nucleotides matching TRBD2. CDR1 is MNHEY, CDR2 SMNVEV, per germline (reference sequence). V was pared by 8 bases and J by 2 bases, with 3 bases of the junction left unmatched. The CDR3 sequence is 12 residues long. The DNA for the CDR3 is TGTGCCAGCTGGGGGGGGACCTACGAGCAGTACTTC. Residues: CASWGGTYEQYF.

The V and J genes are TRBV5-4 and TRBJ2-1; a possible D gene is TRBD2 (6 bases). Germline V gives CDR1 SGHNT, CDR2 YYREEE (reference sequence). Deletions cut 3 bases from V and 12 bases from J, with 13 bases between. The CDR3 is 12 amino acids. Here the CDR3 reads CASSSGDLGQFF. DNA for the CDR3: TGTGCCAGCAGCTCGGGGGACCTAGGGCAGTTCTTC.

This chain joins TRBV27 and TRBJ2-5; weak D call: TRBD2 (5 bases). The CDR3 runs to 13 residues. V lost 7 bases to trimming and J lost 5 bases, with 14 bases between them. The germline gives CDR1 MNHEY, CDR2 SMNVEV (reference sequence). CDR3 amino acids: CASIRGRRETQYF. The CDR3 DNA sequence: TGTGCCAGCATCCGAGGGCGGCGGGAGACCCAGTACTTC.

The chain is built from TRBV18 and TRBJ1-4; unclear D gene. Germline values: CDR1 KGHSH, CDR2 LQKENI. This CDR3 comprises 14 residues. V was clipped by 2 bases and J by 3 bases, with 7 bases between them. CDR3 in amino acids: CASSPIAANEKLFF. DNA of the CDR3: TGTGCCAGCTCACCAATAGCAGCTAATGAAAAACTGTTTTTT.

The rearrangement uses TRBV7-3 and TRBJ2-1; 9 bases fit TRBD1. The trim removed 5 bases at V and 6 bases at J, leaving 2 bases unmatched. Germline values: CDR1 SGHTA, CDR2 FQGTGA. This CDR3 comprises 13 residues. Written as DNA, the CDR3 is TGTGCCAGCAGCCGGGACAGGGTCAATGAGCAGTTCTTC. This sequence encodes CASSRDRVNEQFF.

The genes are TRBV7-2 and TRBJ1-5; the D is unclear. Germline V gives CDR1 SGHTA, CDR2 FQGNSA. V was pared by 3 bases and J by 4 bases, with 10 bases between. This CDR3 is 14 amino acids long. CDR3 DNA sequence: TGTGCCAGCAGCTTGACGGTCGGGAATCAGCCCCAGCATTTT. Protein sequence: CASSLTVGNQPQHF. Complete variable domain (other parts from reference TRBV7-2 and TRBJ1-5): GAGVSQSPSNKVTEKGKDVELRCDPISGHTALYWYRQSLGQGLEFLIYFQGNSAPDKSGLPSDRFSAERTGGSVSTLTIQRTQQEDSAVYLCASSLTVGNQPQHFGDGTRLSIL.

The V call is TRBV2, the J call TRBJ2-7; TRBD1 agrees at 7 bases. The germline V gene encodes CDR1 SNHLY and CDR2 FYNNEI. The ends lost 7 bases at V and 0 bases at J; junction bases unmatched: 9. This CDR3 spans 15 amino acids. The chain's CDR3 is CASNEGQTISYEQYF. Written as DNA, the CDR3 is TGTGCCAGCAATGAGGGACAGACAATCTCCTACGAGCAGTACTTC.

V gene TRBV30 combines with J gene TRBJ2-7, with 10 bases fitting TRBD1. Germline V gene lookup returns CDR1 GTSNPN and CDR2 SVGIG (reference sequence). The V and J ends lost 4 bases and 5 bases, in that order; junction bases with no gene match: 8. The CDR3 has 14 amino acids. CDR3 nucleotide sequence: TGTGCCTGGACCCCCCAGACAGGGGGCCACGAGCAGTACTTC. Translation gives CAWTPQTGGHEQYF.

V gene TRBV27 combines with J gene TRBJ1-2, with no clear D. Germline V lookup: CDR1 MNHEY, CDR2 SMNVEV (reference sequence). V was trimmed by 2 bases and J by 1 base, leaving 5 bases between them. CDR3 size: 13 residues. CDR3 nucleotide sequence: TGTGCCAGCAGTTTACAGATTAACTATGGCTACACCTTC. Encoded protein: CASSLQINYGYTF.

The rearrangement uses TRBV6-5 and TRBJ1-1; the D gene is possibly TRBD1 (5 bases). V gave up 6 bases and J gave up 0 bases, with 11 bases separating them. CDR3 size: 14 residues. Germline V gene sequence: CDR1 MNHEY, CDR2 SVGAGI. The CDR3 sequence is CASRRDSVNTEAFF. In DNA form, the CDR3 reads TGTGCCAGCAGGAGAGACAGCGTGAACACTGAAGCTTTCTTT.

The rearrangement uses TRBV9 and TRBJ1-2; D is unresolved. The CDR3 length is 15 residues. Germline V gene data show CDR1 as SGDLS and CDR2 as YYNGEE. Trimming left V 0 bases short and J 2 bases short, with 11 bases between. The CDR3 DNA is TGTGCCAGCAGCGTAGATGCCAGGAACAACTATGGCTACACCTTC. It is translated as CASSVDARNNYGYTF. Complete variable domain (other parts from reference TRBV9 and TRBJ1-2): DSGVTQTPKHLITATGQRVTLRCSPRSGDLSVYWYQQSLDQGLQFLIQYYNGEERAKGNILERFSAQQFPDLHSELNLSSLELGDSALYFCASSVDARNNYGYTFGSGTRLTVV.

This clone was detected only once. The chain recombines TRBV7-2 with TRBJ2-7; TRBD1 might be the D (6 bases). CDR1 is SGHTA, CDR2 FQGNSA, per germline. V was pared by 5 bases and J by 2 bases, with 10 bases between. This CDR3 region has 13 residues. CDR3 DNA: TGTGCCAGCAGCCGACAGGCGACCTACGAGCAGTACTTC. It encodes CASSRQATYEQYF.

This clone was observed a handful of times. CDR3 sequence (DNA): TGTGCCAGCAGTGAAGCGCCCCAGCCATTCTATGGCTACACCTTC. The encoded protein is CASSEAPQPFYGYTF. This chain joins TRBV2 and TRBJ1-2; no firm D call. Trimming stripped 0 bases from V and 4 bases from J, with 12 bases between. This CDR3 comprises 15 residues. Looked up from germline, CDR1 is SNHLY and CDR2 is FYNNEI. The entire variable domain, with the rest obtained from reference TRBV2 and TRBJ1-2, is as follows: EPEVTQTPSHQVTQMGQEVILRCVPISNHLYFYWYRQILGQKVEFLVSFYNNEISEKSEIFDDQFSVERPDGSNFTLKIRSTKLEDSAMYFCASSEAPQPFYGYTFGSGTRLTVV.

This chain joins TRBV27 and TRBJ2-2; D is uncertain. The germline CDR1 and CDR2 sequences are MNHEY and SMNVEV (reference sequence). CDR3 size: 14 residues. V was pared by 0 bases and J by 6 bases, with 8 bases between. This CDR3 is CASSLSWEPGELFF. The CDR3 DNA is TGTGCCAGCAGTTTATCGTGGGAACCCGGGGAGCTGTTTTTT.

CDR3: CASSHAATRTGELFF. The DNA of the CDR3 is TGTGCCAGCAGCCACGCCGCGACGCGCACCGGGGAGCTGTTTTTT. The genes are TRBV11-2 and TRBJ2-2; D is unresolved. The CDR3 is 15 amino acids. Germline values: CDR1 SGHAT, CDR2 FQNNGV. V was cut by 5 bases and J by 4 bases, with 14 bases left in between.

This rearrangement joins TRBV7-2 to TRBJ2-7; possibly TRBD2 for D (5 bases). The germline CDR1 and CDR2 sequences are SGHTA and FQGNSA. V lost 3 bases to trimming and J lost 1 base, with 13 bases between them. This CDR3 contains 15 residues. The CDR3 spells CASSLSLRTSYEQYF. CDR3 nucleotide sequence: TGTGCCAGCAGCTTGAGTTTGAGGACTTCCTACGAGCAGTACTTC.

The CDR3 nucleotides read TGTGCCAGCAGCGTAGTTGGGGGAACAGTCACTGAAGCTTTCTTT. Translating it yields CASSVVGGTVTEAFF. The chain combines TRBV9 with TRBJ1-1, with a weak D call TRBD1 (5 bases). This CDR3 comprises 15 residues. The V end lost 0 bases, the J end lost 4 bases, and 13 bases lay between the germline ends. Germline assignment: CDR1 SGDLS and CDR2 YYNGEE. Full variable domain (rest looked up from reference TRBV9 and TRBJ1-1): DSGVTQTPKHLITATGQRVTLRCSPRSGDLSVYWYQQSLDQGLQFLIQYYNGEERAKGNILERFSAQQFPDLHSELNLSSLELGDSALYFCASSVVGGTVTEAFFGQGTRLTVV.

The chain employs TRBV7-8 and TRBJ1-2, with D maybe TRBD1 (5 bases). Trimming removed 5 bases from V and 0 bases from J, with 22 bases in between. Germline CDR1 SGHVS, CDR2 FQNEAQ. This CDR3 contains 18 residues. The CDR3 DNA reads TGTGCCAGCAGCAAGCACGGCAGGGTAGACACCGCTAACTATGGCTACACCTTC. Translated: CASSKHGRVDTANYGYTF.

This clone was counted once. The gene calls are TRBV5-6 and TRBJ2-1, with 11 bases that match TRBD2. Unmatched junction bases numbered 1, after V lost 0 bases and J lost 8 bases. This CDR3 contains 14 residues. CDR1 is SGHDT and CDR2 is YYEEEE in the germline V gene. CDR3 in DNA: TGTGCCAGCAGCTTGGTAGCGGGAGGGCATGAGCAGTTCTTC. It specifies CASSLVAGGHEQFF.

As regards this clone: An end of the junction differs from the germline gene, which may be a read error. J is TRBJ2-1 and V is TRBV27; D is perhaps TRBD2 (5 bases). CDR3 size: 12 residues. Germline-derived CDR1 and CDR2 are MNHEY and SMNVEV (reference sequence). The CDR3 protein is CASSLPDYLVVF. Here the CDR3 DNA reads TGTGCCAGCAGTTTGCCCGACTATTTGGTGGTCTTC.

The chain carries TRBV11-2 and TRBJ2-3, with TRBD2 identical over 9 bases. Germline V gene sequence: CDR1 SGHAT, CDR2 FQNNGV. The CDR3 consists of 16 residues. The V segment lost 1 base and the J segment 3 bases; nucleotides outside the gene matches: 5. CDR3 DNA sequence: TGTGCCAGCAGCTTAGTGGCTAGCGGGGCGACAGATACGCAGTATTTT. Its protein product is CASSLVASGATDTQYF. Drawing the rest from reference TRBV11-2 and TRBJ2-3, the complete variable domain is EAGVAQSPRYKIIEKRQSVAFWCNPISGHATLYWYQQILGQGPKLLIQFQNNGVVDDSQLPKDRFSAERLKGVDSTLKIQPAKLEDSAVYLCASSLVASGATDTQYFGPGTRLTVL.

This clone has only one observation. This chain uses TRBV2 with TRBJ1-2; D gene ambiguous. V lost 9 bases and J 0 bases, leaving 11 bases between the germline ends. The germline V gene encodes CDR1 SNHLY and CDR2 FYNNEI. The CDR3 length is 13 residues. The CDR3 nucleotides are TGTGCCAGAGGAACACCAGCTAACTATGGCTACACCTTC. It yields the protein CARGTPANYGYTF.

Details on this clone: This sequence may be a read error, since a much larger clone differs from it by one base. Other DNA variants within this sample encode the same CDR3. The V gene is TRBV7-2, the J gene TRBJ2-1; no clear D gene. Trimming removed 1 base from V and 2 bases from J, with 3 bases in between. This CDR3 has 13 amino acids. Germline-derived CDR1 and CDR2 are SGHTA and FQGNSA. CDR3 loop: CASSLEAYNEQFF. In DNA, the CDR3 is TGTGCCAGCAGCTTAGAGGCCTACAATGAGCAGTTCTTC.